The clone carrying this TCR delta chain ranks as large. This sample also contains other DNA sequences that code for the same CDR3. Per the germline V gene, CDR1 is GEAIGNYY and CDR2 is EKD. The CDR3 is 20 amino acids. V gave up 0 bases and J gave up 0 bases; unmatched junction bases: 8. TCRdb called clones from the reads again using CATT. The repertoire holds approximately 2,600 delta-chain clones, with roughly 9.6% as singletons. The data derive from a study of gamma-delta chains in newborns, infants, children. Sequenced material: blood. The J gene is TRDJ3, the V gene TRDV2; 9 bases align to TRDD3. This clonotype originated in a child who was a newborn, infant or young child, either healthy, febrile or measles-vaccinated (not recorded which). Here the CDR3 DNA reads TGTGCCTGTGACACCGTACTGGGGATACGCAGCTCCTGGGACACCCGACAGATGTTTTTC. It codes for CACDTVLGIRSSWDTRQMFF.